The sequence of this TCR beta chain was determined in a study of blood T cell repertoires in COVID-19. Study-level information: Some COVID-19 samples were acute and others convalescent; all came from the United States, Italy and Spain. PBMCs, B-cell-depleted T cells, or T cells were the source of the cDNA or gDNA that made up the material.

This CDR3 has 16 amino acids. Germline CDR1 reads LNHDA; CDR2 reads SQIVND (reference sequence). Between the trimmed V and J ends, which lost 5 bases and 5 bases, there was a span of 18 bases. This clone was picked up one time. In the source study's methods: Amplifying reference gene primers gave estimates of nucleated cell counts. Profiled with immunoSEQ multiplex PCR; TCRdb holds only in-frame clones, not every one. Clonal size and the V and J genes are those of that table, whereas D and trimming came from the DNA. This sample has some 120,000 clones, with 75% to 90% found just once. V usage is TRBV19 and J usage is TRBJ1-4, with D unclear. This TCR derives from a woman in her forties or fifties who had recovered from COVID-19. The sequencing sample was made of peripheral blood. The CDR3 DNA is TGTGCCAGTAGTCTCCCCCGAAGAGGAGGGAATGAAAAACTGTTTTTT. This codes for CASSLPRRGGNEKLFF.